This is a list of T cell receptor beta chains from one sample in a study of T cells in Graves' hyperthyroidism and ophthalmopathy. TCRdb ran MiXCR on the multiplex PCR reads and lists one entry per CDR3 protein. The sample holds hundreds of thousands of distinct CDR3 sequences, 14% to 15% seen once. Sequenced input: blood. All receptors come from a man younger than 35 with Graves' ophthalmopathy. CDR3s include the opening cysteine and the closing phenylalanine or tryptophan. The D gene is left open where the match is weak. Clone size is stated in some rows and not others, as once, few, many or a class when expanded.

j_call clone_size d_call v_call cdr3_aa cdr3_nt
TRBJ2-5 . TRBD1 TRBV7-6 CASSPTPGQGGGETQYF TGTGCCAGCAGCCCCACTCCGGGACAGGGGGGTGGGGAGACCCAGTACTTC
TRBJ2-1 many TRBD2 TRBV7-3 CASSLGGGSTDEQFF TGTGCCAGCAGCTTAGGGGGGGGATCTACGGATGAGCAGTTCTTC
TRBJ2-2 once . TRBV14 CASSQQGALTGELFF TGTGCCAGCAGCCAACAAGGGGCGCTTACCGGGGAGCTGTTTTTT
TRBJ2-2 . TRBD2 TRBV5-4 CASTPGGGPDTGELFF TGTGCCAGCACCCCAGGCGGGGGGCCGGACACCGGGGAGCTGTTTTTT
TRBJ1-5 few . TRBV6-1 CASSERGRQPQHF TGTGCCAGCAGTGAACGGGGGCGTCAGCCCCAGCATTTT
TRBJ2-1 many . TRBV5-5 CASSLVPSYNEQFF TGTGCCAGCAGCTTGGTCCCTTCCTACAATGAGCAGTTCTTC
TRBJ1-1 many . TRBV30 CAWSGGISSTEAFF TGTGCCTGGAGTGGGGGGATTTCAAGCACTGAAGCTTTCTTT
TRBJ2-3 . . TRBV2 CASSSGTAEGTDTQYF TGTGCCAGCAGTTCCGGGACCGCAGAGGGGACAGATACGCAGTATTTT
TRBJ2-3 many . TRBV12-3/TRBV12-4 CASSFFDTQYF TGTGCCAGCAGTTTTTTTGATACGCAGTATTTT
TRBJ2-1 once TRBD2 TRBV7-2 CASSLAGTSGSYEQFF TGTGCCAGCAGCTTAGCCGGGACTAGCGGGAGCTATGAGCAGTTCTTC
TRBJ2-4 few . TRBV14 CASSRKGVGALDIQYF TGTGCCAGCAGCCGTAAAGGGGTAGGGGCCCTCGACATTCAGTACTTC
TRBJ2-7 many TRBD1 TRBV10-3 CAIRPRQGSGEQYF TGTGCCATCAGGCCCCGACAGGGAAGTGGCGAGCAGTACTTC
TRBJ1-1 many . TRBV2 CAKSLGVDEAFF TGTGCCAAATCTCTCGGGGTGGATGAAGCTTTCTTT
TRBJ1-5 many . TRBV20-1 CSARGHTGSYNQPQHF TGCAGTGCTAGAGGGCACACCGGGTCGTACAATCAGCCCCAGCATTTT
TRBJ1-3 many . TRBV18 CASSPGQPSSGNTIYF TGTGCCAGCTCACCAGGGCAGCCCAGCTCTGGAAACACCATATATTTT
TRBJ2-7 many . TRBV18 CASSPWESPYEQYF TGTGCCAGCTCACCATGGGAGTCGCCCTACGAGCAGTACTTC
TRBJ2-2 many TRBD2 TRBV2 CASSQRLAVNTGELFF TGTGCCAGCAGCCAACGACTAGCGGTGAACACCGGGGAGCTGTTTTTT
TRBJ2-4 . . TRBV3-1 CASSQGSVQYF TGTGCCAGCAGCCAAGGGTCCGTTCAGTACTTC
TRBJ2-2 many . TRBV30 CAWTYTGELFF TGTGCCTGGACCTACACCGGGGAGCTGTTTTTT
TRBJ2-7 few . TRBV6-2/TRBV6-3 CASSYRESVEQYF TGTGCCAGCAGTTACAGGGAGTCCGTCGAGCAGTACTTC
TRBJ2-1 few . TRBV29-1 CSVEAQPYNEQFF TGCAGCGTTGAGGCCCAACCTTACAATGAGCAGTTCTTC
TRBJ2-2 . TRBD2 TRBV19 CASSGRGSGELFF TGTGCCAGTAGCGGGAGGGGCTCCGGGGAGCTGTTTTTT
TRBJ2-5 many TRBD2 TRBV6-1 CASCCGRADSETQYF TGTGCCAGCTGTTGCGGGAGGGCTGATTCAGAGACCCAGTACTTC
TRBJ1-1 many . TRBV30 CAWRALEDGTEAFF TGTGCCTGGAGAGCACTTGAAGACGGAACTGAAGCTTTCTTT
TRBJ2-1 many . TRBV5-1 CASSPLGLGRSSYNEQFF TGCGCCAGCAGCCCCCTCGGGTTAGGTAGGAGCTCCTACAATGAGCAGTTCTTC
TRBJ1-3 many . TRBV10-3 CAISSTPLEPGNTIYF TGTGCCATCAGTTCAACACCCCTAGAGCCTGGAAACACCATATATTTT
TRBJ2-3 many . TRBV12-3/TRBV12-4 CASSSTGFTDTQYF TGTGCCAGCAGCTCAACAGGATTCACAGATACGCAGTATTTT
TRBJ2-2 many TRBD2 TRBV2 CASRKASGSAGELFF TGTGCCAGCAGAAAAGCTAGCGGGAGCGCCGGGGAGCTGTTTTTT
TRBJ2-5 many . TRBV11-3 CASSLYPEETQYF TGTGCCAGCAGCTTGTACCCCGAAGAGACCCAGTACTTC
TRBJ2-7 many TRBD2 TRBV27 CASRRAGGNSYEQYF TGTGCCAGCAGAAGAGCGGGGGGTAACTCCTACGAGCAGTACTTC
TRBJ1-5 few . TRBV6-1 CASRPPRLGEPQHF TGTGCCAGCAGACCACCCCGTTTAGGTGAGCCCCAGCATTTT
TRBJ2-1 many . TRBV5-1 CASSLASSSYNEQFF TGCGCCAGCAGCTTGGCTTCTAGCTCCTACAATGAGCAGTTCTTC
TRBJ2-1 many . TRBV11-2 CASTRYNEQFF TGTGCCAGCACGCGATACAATGAGCAGTTCTTC
TRBJ2-3 many TRBD2 TRBV27 CASSLVAGIRTDTQYF TGTGCCAGCAGTTTAGTAGCGGGGATACGCACAGATACGCAGTATTTT
TRBJ1-2 many . TRBV12-3/TRBV12-4 CASSFVRTGYTF TGTGCCAGCAGTTTTGTCCGGACTGGCTACACCTTC